This is a list of T cell receptor beta chains from one sample in a study of CD8 T cells in Susac syndrome. TCRdb independently ran MiXCR on the immunoSEQ multiplex PCR reads; one entry per CDR3 protein. The sample holds around 190,000 distinct CDR3 sequences, roughly 94% seen once. What was sequenced was CD4+ T cells from PBMCs. The origin of the receptors is a human donor in good health. Each CDR3 is given with its conserved first and last residue. The D gene is left open where the match is weak. Clone sizes are given selectively: once, few, many, or a class where the clone is expanded.

cdr3_nt,cdr3_aa,j_call,clone_size,d_call,v_call
TGCGCCAGCAGCCAAGGGGACTTTTCCTACAATGAGCAGTTCTTC,CASSQGDFSYNEQFF,TRBJ2-1,NA,NA,TRBV4-1
TGCAGTGCTCCCGACAAAGGTCGGCTTCGGATAGCCAATGAGCAGTTCTTC,CSAPDKGRLRIANEQFF,TRBJ2-1,once,NA,TRBV20-1
TGTGCCAGCAGCTTTGGGACAGGGGTGGAGACCCAGTACTTC,CASSFGTGVETQYF,TRBJ2-5,NA,TRBD1,TRBV7-2
TGTGCCAGTAAAGAGACTCTCGGCCACAATGAGCAGTTCTTC,CASKETLGHNEQFF,TRBJ2-1,NA,NA,TRBV19
TGTGCCACCAAGTCTCAGAACGGAGAACAAGAGACCCAGTACTTC,CATKSQNGEQETQYF,TRBJ2-5,NA,NA,TRBV24-1
TGTGCCAGCAGTCATCACAGGGATGCTGGCTACACCTTC,CASSHHRDAGYTF,TRBJ1-2,NA,NA,TRBV27
TGCAGCGTTGATCCTGGGGAGAACACCGGGGAGCTTTTTTTT,CSVDPGENTGELFF,TRBJ2-2,NA,NA,TRBV29-1
TGCAGCGCAATAATGACAGGGACTAACACTGAAGCTTTCTTT,CSAIMTGTNTEAFF,TRBJ1-1,NA,TRBD1,TRBV29-1
TGTGCCAGCAGTTGGGCAGGGGATATCTCTGGGGCCAACGTCCTGACTTTC,CASSWAGDISGANVLTF,TRBJ2-6,NA,NA,TRBV12-3/TRBV12-4
TGTGCCAGCGCCCCGGGGCAGAAACAGACCCAGTACTTC,CASAPGQKQTQYF,TRBJ2-5,NA,NA,TRBV7-3
TGTGCCTGGAGTACTCTCGGCGGCTACACCTTC,CAWSTLGGYTF,TRBJ1-2,NA,NA,TRBV30
TGCAGTGCTTCACAGGGGACGGGCAATCAGCCCCAGCATTTT,CSASQGTGNQPQHF,TRBJ1-5,NA,TRBD1,TRBV20-1
TGCAGCGTTGCCCGGACAGCCATCGGGGAGCTGTTTTTT,CSVARTAIGELFF,TRBJ2-2,NA,NA,TRBV29-1
TGTGCCAGCAGCTTACAACAGGGCTACGAGCAGTACTTC,CASSLQQGYEQYF,TRBJ2-7,NA,NA,TRBV7-9
TGTGCCACCGGAGACGACAGGGGTGTCGAGGGGGAGCTGTTTTTT,CATGDDRGVEGELFF,TRBJ2-2,NA,TRBD1,TRBV24-1
TGCAGCGGTAATCCGGGACACATTAACACTGAAGCTTTCTTT,CSGNPGHINTEAFF,TRBJ1-1,once,NA,TRBV29-1
TGCAGTGCTAGAGAGGGTGGAGCGTACACCGGGGAGCTGTTTTTT,CSAREGGAYTGELFF,TRBJ2-2,NA,NA,TRBV20-1
TGTGCCAGCAGTTACTCGACAGGGGGGTCCACAGATACGCAGTATTTT,CASSYSTGGSTDTQYF,TRBJ2-3,NA,TRBD1,TRBV6-6
TGTGCCAGCAAGCCGACGGGTTGGGCGGCCGGGGAGACCCAGTACTTC,CASKPTGWAAGETQYF,TRBJ2-5,once,NA,TRBV12-3/TRBV12-4
TGTGCCACCAGTGATTCTTCCGGGAGGGCCTACAATGAGCAGTTCTTC,CATSDSSGRAYNEQFF,TRBJ2-1,few,TRBD2,TRBV24-1
TGTGCCTGGCAATCCGTCGCCGGAAACACCATATATTTT,CAWQSVAGNTIYF,TRBJ1-3,NA,NA,TRBV30
TGTGCCAGCAGTTACATACAAGACAATGAGCAGTTCTTC,CASSYIQDNEQFF,TRBJ2-1,NA,NA,TRBV6-5
TGTGCCATCAGTGATGATAATGGGCAGGCCCAGTACTTC,CAISDDNGQAQYF,TRBJ2-5,NA,NA,TRBV10-3
TGTGCCAGCAGTGCACAGCGGAACACTGAAGCTTTCTTT,CASSAQRNTEAFF,TRBJ1-1,NA,NA,TRBV6-4
TGCGCCAGCAGCCAAGATGGGAAATCTGGATCACCCCTCCACTTT,CASSQDGKSGSPLHF,TRBJ1-6,NA,NA,TRBV4-3
TGCGCCAGCAGCCAAGAGACGGACATCTACGGCTACACCTTC,CASSQETDIYGYTF,TRBJ1-2,NA,NA,TRBV4-1
TGCAGTGCCATAGACATAAAGATAGCGGACTACAATGAGCAGTTCTTC,CSAIDIKIADYNEQFF,TRBJ2-1,NA,NA,TRBV20-1
TGCAGCGTTGAAGCCCCGGACACCTACGAGCAGTACTTC,CSVEAPDTYEQYF,TRBJ2-7,NA,NA,TRBV29-1
TGCAGTGTCGGGGGGCGGAACACTGAAGCTTTCTTT,CSVGGRNTEAFF,TRBJ1-1,once,NA,TRBV20-1
TGTGCCAGCAGCGCACAGGTTGAGGTGGAGACCCAGTACTTC,CASSAQVEVETQYF,TRBJ2-5,NA,NA,TRBV21-1
TGCAGCGTTAGAAGGGAGTCTAACTATGGCTACACCTTC,CSVRRESNYGYTF,TRBJ1-2,NA,NA,TRBV29-1
TGCAGTGCTAAGGACGGATTCACTGAAGCTTTCTTT,CSAKDGFTEAFF,TRBJ1-1,NA,NA,TRBV20-1
TGTGCCAGCAGTTACCGATTAAGGGCGGCCGATACGCAGTATTTT,CASSYRLRAADTQYF,TRBJ2-3,NA,NA,TRBV6-5
TGTGCCAGCAGCTCGACCGGGACTAGCGTGGATACGCAGTATTTT,CASSSTGTSVDTQYF,TRBJ2-3,NA,TRBD2,TRBV7-2
TGTGCCAGCACGAACCTTACAGGGGGCGGCTACACCTTC,CASTNLTGGGYTF,TRBJ1-2,NA,TRBD1,TRBV25-1
TGCGCCAGCAGCCAGAGGGAGGGTGGCTACACCTTC,CASSQREGGYTF,TRBJ1-2,NA,NA,TRBV4-1
TGTGCCAGCAGCTTAGCGGGACTAGCGGGGCGGGAGCAGTTCTTC,CASSLAGLAGREQFF,TRBJ2-1,NA,TRBD2,TRBV7-2
TGTGCCAGCAGTCTTGGGAACGAGCAGTACTTC,CASSLGNEQYF,TRBJ2-7,NA,NA,TRBV12-3/TRBV12-4